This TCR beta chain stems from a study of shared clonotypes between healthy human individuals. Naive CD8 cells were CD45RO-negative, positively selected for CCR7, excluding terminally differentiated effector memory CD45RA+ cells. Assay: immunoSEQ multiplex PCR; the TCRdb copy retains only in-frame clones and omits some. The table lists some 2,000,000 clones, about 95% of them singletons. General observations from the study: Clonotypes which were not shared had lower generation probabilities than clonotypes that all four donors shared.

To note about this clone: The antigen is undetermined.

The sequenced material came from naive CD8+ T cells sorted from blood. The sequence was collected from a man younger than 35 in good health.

The CDR3 nucleotides are TGTGCCACCAGCAGAGTTCCCGGGGCCGCCCCGGGCCTTACGTTCTTC. Residues: CATSRVPGAAPGLTFF. This chain uses TRBV15 with TRBJ2-1, with D perhaps assigned TRBD1 or TRBD2 (5 bases each). The CDR3 is 16 amino acids. V was clipped by 1 base and J by 15 bases, with 25 bases between them. Germline CDR1 is LNHNV and CDR2 is YYDKDF (reference sequence).